A single sample is the source of the 20 T cell receptor beta chains below, sequenced in a study of radiotherapy plus CTLA-4 blockade in lung cancer. Repertoires were generated with immunoSEQ multiplex PCR, while TCRdb's copy carries only in-frame clones and drops some. The sample consists of some 37,000 clones, 70% to 75% of them appearing once. The starting material was peripheral blood, obtained from a patient treated with radiotherapy plus ipilimumab. These receptors all come from a human donor with non-small cell lung cancer who had stable disease on radiotherapy plus ipilimumab.

This chain connects TRBV7-8 to TRBJ2-2, with D perhaps matching TRBD1 (6 bases). This CDR3 is built from 14 residues. V dropped 10 bases and J dropped 5 bases, with 17 bases sitting between them. Germline V CDR1 and CDR2: SGHVS, FQNEAQ. In DNA, the CDR3 is TGTGCCACTCTACAGGGTACGGGAACCGGGGAGCTGTTTTTT. Amino acids: CATLQGTGTGELFF.

This chain connects TRBV7-3 to TRBJ1-1, with a tentative D call TRBD1 (5 bases). Trimming stripped 5 bases from V and 5 bases from J, with 15 bases between. CDR3 length: 14 amino acids. CDR1 is SGHTA and CDR2 is FQGTGA in the germline V gene. The CDR3 loop reads CASSPGSGSTEAFF. The CDR3, as DNA: TGTGCCAGCAGCCCAGGGTCTGGGAGTACTGAAGCTTTCTTT. Looking up the rest from reference TRBV7-3 and TRBJ1-1 gives the full variable domain: GAGVSQTPSNKVTEKGKYVELRCDPISGHTALYWYRQSLGQGPEFLIYFQGTGAADDSGLPNDRFFAVRPEGSVSTLKIQRTERGDSAVYLCASSPGSGSTEAFFGQGTRLTVV.

CDR3 DNA sequence: TGTGCCAGCAGCTTGAGACTAGCGGGGGCCACAGATACGCAGTATTTT. This encodes CASSLRLAGATDTQYF. The chain is built from TRBV5-4 and TRBJ2-3; 12 bases fit TRBD2. The germline gives CDR1 SGHNT, CDR2 YYREEE (reference sequence). The CDR3 is made up of 16 amino acids. Unmatched junction bases numbered 2, after V lost 1 base and J lost 2 bases.

The chain has TRBV28 and TRBJ2-3; D is undetermined. The CDR3 extends over 15 amino acids. Per germline, CDR1 MDHEN and CDR2 SYDVKM. Trimming removed 7 bases from V and 2 bases from J, with 16 bases in between. The CDR3 loop reads CASTSGGRNTDTQYF. DNA for the CDR3: TGTGCCAGCACCTCCGGCGGCAGGAACACAGATACGCAGTATTTT.

The V gene is TRBV7-2, the J gene TRBJ1-5, with TRBD1 as a possible D gene (5 bases). The CDR3 totals 17 residues. Trimming shortened V by 2 bases and J by 4 bases, and 18 bases separated the two germline ends. Germline V CDR1 and CDR2: SGHTA, FQGNSA. In nucleotides, the CDR3 is TGTGCCAGCAGCTTATATAGCCGGCAGGGTGCAAATCAGCCCCAGCATTTT. This translates into CASSLYSRQGANQPQHF. The full variable domain, its missing parts supplied by reference TRBV7-2 and TRBJ1-5, is GAGVSQSPSNKVTEKGKDVELRCDPISGHTALYWYRQSLGQGLEFLIYFQGNSAPDKSGLPSDRFSAERTGGSVSTLTIQRTQQEDSAVYLCASSLYSRQGANQPQHFGDGTRLSIL.

This chain links TRBV18 with TRBJ1-4; a possible D gene is TRBD1 (5 bases). The germline gives CDR1 KGHSH, CDR2 LQKENI. V shed 0 bases and J shed 7 bases, with 15 bases lying between them. The CDR3 spans 16 residues. CDR3 in DNA: TGTGCCAGCTCACCACCGCTGATGGGGGGTGTTGAAAAACTGTTTTTT. It codes for CASSPPLMGGVEKLFF.

The genes are TRBV6-5 and TRBJ2-1; D is perhaps TRBD1 (5 bases). Germline CDR1 and CDR2: MNHEY and SVGAGI. The CDR3 contains 14 residues. V shed 6 bases and J shed 5 bases, with 14 bases lying between them. The CDR3 DNA reads as TGTGCCAGCAGGCGCGCCAGGGATGACAATGAGCAGTTCTTC. Translated: CASRRARDDNEQFF.

The chain recombines TRBV6-5 with TRBJ1-3; 9 nucleotides agree with TRBD1. Germline CDR1 MNHEY, CDR2 SVGAGI. This CDR3 region has 15 residues. The ends lost 2 bases at V and 4 bases at J; junction bases unmatched: 3. For the CDR3, the DNA is TGTGCCAGCAGTTACGGGACAGGGCGGGGAAACACCATATATTTT. Translation: CASSYGTGRGNTIYF.

The rearrangement uses TRBV5-5 and TRBJ1-1; 7 nucleotides line up with TRBD1. Unmatched junction bases numbered 3, after V lost 0 bases and J lost 1 base. The germline V gene has CDR1 SGHKS and CDR2 YYEKEE (reference sequence). The CDR3 consists of 15 residues. DNA for the CDR3: TGTGCCAGCAGCTTGGCGGGACAGCGGAACACTGAAGCTTTCTTT. Amino acid sequence: CASSLAGQRNTEAFF.

This chain joins TRBV7-2 and TRBJ1-5; D may be TRBD1 (5 bases). The germline gives CDR1 SGHTA, CDR2 FQGNSA. CDR3 length equals 16 residues. V lost 0 bases, J lost 2 bases, and 11 bases lay in between. The CDR3 spells CASSLAGGFGNQPQHF. The CDR3 nucleotides are TGTGCCAGCAGCTTAGCGGGGGGGTTCGGCAATCAGCCCCAGCATTTT.

The chain carries TRBV7-8 and TRBJ1-1, with D perhaps matching TRBD1 (5 bases). Germline V lookup: CDR1 SGHVS, CDR2 FQNEAQ. V lost 0 bases and J 5 bases, leaving 7 bases between the germline ends. This CDR3 contains 13 residues. CDR3 protein: CASSLAGVTEAFF. The CDR3, as DNA: TGTGCCAGCAGCTTAGCGGGGGTAACTGAAGCTTTCTTT.

This clone turned up a few times. The V gene is TRBV5-1, the J gene TRBJ2-5, with TRBD2 identical over 8 bases. CDR1 and CDR2 (germline): SGHRS, YFSETQ. This CDR3 is built from 17 residues. The V segment lost 0 bases and the J segment 1 base; nucleotides outside the gene matches: 8. CDR3 sequence: CASSLGGSGGPQETQYF. The CDR3 coding sequence is TGCGCCAGCAGCTTGGGGGGGAGCGGGGGCCCCCAAGAGACCCAGTACTTC.

This rearrangement joins TRBV5-1 to TRBJ2-2; no firm D call. CDR1 and CDR2 (germline): SGHRS, YFSETQ. Trimming cost V 4 bases and J 3 bases, with 7 bases left between them. CDR3 length equals 13 residues. CDR3 nucleotides: TGCGCCAGCAGCCATGGCTACACCGGGGAGCTGTTTTTT. The encoded protein is CASSHGYTGELFF.

V and J are TRBV27 and TRBJ1-1; no firm D call. The germline gives CDR1 MNHEY, CDR2 SMNVEV (reference sequence). Trimming took 3 bases from V and 4 from J, leaving 9 bases between them. CDR3 size: 13 residues. The CDR3 DNA reads as TGTGCCAGCAGTTTGGCGGCAGTCACTGAAGCTTTCTTT. It specifies CASSLAAVTEAFF.

The J gene is TRBJ2-4, the V gene TRBV6-1; no clear D. Germline V gives CDR1 MNHNS, CDR2 SASEGT. This CDR3 contains 18 residues. Trimming shortened V by 4 bases and J by 0 bases, and 19 bases separated the two germline ends. The CDR3 sequence: CASSGQLHWSLAKNIQYF. The CDR3 region has the DNA TGTGCCAGCAGTGGTCAGTTGCATTGGTCGCTAGCCAAAAACATTCAGTACTTC.

The rearrangement joins TRBV6-1 to TRBJ2-7; 8 bases agree with TRBD1. CDR1 and CDR2 (germline): MNHNS, SASEGT. The CDR3 spans 13 residues. Trimming cost V 6 bases and J 5 bases; bases outside gene matches: 6. CDR3 region: CASRDRATNEQYF. In nucleotides, the CDR3 is TGTGCCAGCAGGGACAGGGCCACCAACGAGCAGTACTTC.

V usage is TRBV30 and J usage is TRBJ1-2; 9 bases are a match to TRBD1. The CDR3 contains 17 residues. Per germline, CDR1 GTSNPN and CDR2 SVGIG (reference sequence). Trimming cost V 0 bases and J 7 bases; bases outside gene matches: 15. CDR3: CAWSVRSGTGSQRGYTF. For the CDR3, the DNA is TGTGCCTGGAGTGTACGGTCTGGGACAGGGAGCCAGCGTGGCTACACCTTC.

This clone was counted a single time. The V and J genes are TRBV7-9 and TRBJ1-6; 7 bases are shared with TRBD1. CDR1 is SEHNR and CDR2 is FQNEAQ in the germline V gene (reference sequence). The J segment lost 7 bases and the V segment lost 5 bases, leaving 5 bases of the junction unmatched. There are 14 residues in the CDR3. The CDR3 protein is CASSARDSNSPLHF. CDR3 nucleotides: TGTGCCAGCAGCGCCCGGGACAGCAATTCACCCCTCCACTTT.

On this clone itself: Other DNA sequences in the same sample also yield this CDR3. This sequence joins TRBV10-3 and TRBJ1-3; D remains ambiguous. The V end was cut by 8 bases, the J end by 0 bases, with 11 bases between. The CDR3 length is 14 residues. Germline CDR1 ENHRY, CDR2 SYGVKD. CDR3 residues: CAISDGSSGNTIYF. As DNA, the CDR3 is TGTGCCATCTCTGACGGGAGCTCTGGAAACACCATATATTTT.

The rearrangement uses TRBV4-2 and TRBJ1-4; D is uncertain. Germline assignment: CDR1 LGHNA and CDR2 YNFKEQ. V was shortened by 1 base and J by 8 bases, with 5 bases between the two germline ends. The CDR3 loop spans 12 amino acids. The CDR3 sequence is CASSQAVEKLFF. In DNA form, the CDR3 reads TGTGCCAGCAGCCAAGCAGTGGAAAAACTGTTTTTT.